This T cell receptor beta chain was found in a study of breast tumors, draining lymph nodes, adjacent tissues. The table lists this clonotype with a few counts. No antigen is known for it. From the multiplex PCR reads, TCRdb called clonotypes with MiXCR, one entry per CDR3 protein. In the table there are approximately 280,000 distinct CDR3 sequences, more than 30% of which are singletons. The lymph nodes were axillary draining lymph nodes from breast cancer patients. Study-wide results and limits: Tumor TCR diversity was below lymph nodes but above nontumor tissue. Luminal-like breast cancer showed significantly greater tumor-nontumor repertoire similarity than basal-like breast cancer did.

The sample consisted of axillary lymph node tissue. The receptor was derived from a female donor with breast cancer. Some clones in this sample may be carry-over from other donors' samples.

CDR3 nucleotides: TGTGCCAGCAGCCAAGGGGGGATGGCGGGATCTTACAATGAGCAGTTCTTC. It yields the protein CASSQGGMAGSYNEQFF. The chain is built from TRBV3-1 and TRBJ2-1; weak D call: TRBD2 (6 bases). Trimming shortened V by 1 base and J by 4 bases, and 17 bases separated the two germline ends. CDR1 and CDR2 (germline): LGHDT, YNNKEL (reference sequence). This CDR3 has 17 amino acids.